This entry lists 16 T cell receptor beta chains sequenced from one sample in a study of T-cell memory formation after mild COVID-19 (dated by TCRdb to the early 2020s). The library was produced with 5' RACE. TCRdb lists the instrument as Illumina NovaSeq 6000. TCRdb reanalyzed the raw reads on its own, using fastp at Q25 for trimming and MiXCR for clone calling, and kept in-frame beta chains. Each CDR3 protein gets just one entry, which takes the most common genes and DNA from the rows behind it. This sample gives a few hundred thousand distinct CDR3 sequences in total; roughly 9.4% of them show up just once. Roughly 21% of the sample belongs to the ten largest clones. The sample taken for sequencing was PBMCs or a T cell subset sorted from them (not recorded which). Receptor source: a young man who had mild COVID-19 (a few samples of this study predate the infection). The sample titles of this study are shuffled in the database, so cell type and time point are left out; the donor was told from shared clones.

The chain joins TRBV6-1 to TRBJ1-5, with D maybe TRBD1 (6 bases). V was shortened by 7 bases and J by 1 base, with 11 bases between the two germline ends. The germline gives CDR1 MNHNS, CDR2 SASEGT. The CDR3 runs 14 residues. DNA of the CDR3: TGTGCCAGCACCTACAGGGACAGCAATCAGCCCCAGCATTTT. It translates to CASTYRDSNQPQHF.

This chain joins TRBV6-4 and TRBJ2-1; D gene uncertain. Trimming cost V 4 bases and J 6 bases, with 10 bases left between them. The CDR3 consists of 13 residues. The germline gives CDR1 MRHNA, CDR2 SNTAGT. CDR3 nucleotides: TGTGCCAGCAGTGGTCCATTGAGCAATGAGCAGTTCTTC. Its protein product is CASSGPLSNEQFF.

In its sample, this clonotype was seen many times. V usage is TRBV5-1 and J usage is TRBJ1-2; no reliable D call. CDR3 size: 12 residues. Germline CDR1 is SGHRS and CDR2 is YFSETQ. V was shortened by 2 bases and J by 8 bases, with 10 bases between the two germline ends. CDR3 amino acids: CASSFLEGGYTF. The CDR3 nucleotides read TGCGCCAGCAGCTTCCTAGAGGGCGGCTACACCTTC.

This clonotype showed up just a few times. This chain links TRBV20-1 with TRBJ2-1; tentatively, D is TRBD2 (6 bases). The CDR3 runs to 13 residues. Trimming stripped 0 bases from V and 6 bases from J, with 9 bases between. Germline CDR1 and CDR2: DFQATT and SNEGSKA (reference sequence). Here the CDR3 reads CSARDRGGNEQFF. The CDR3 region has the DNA TGCAGTGCTAGAGATCGGGGAGGCAATGAGCAGTTCTTC.

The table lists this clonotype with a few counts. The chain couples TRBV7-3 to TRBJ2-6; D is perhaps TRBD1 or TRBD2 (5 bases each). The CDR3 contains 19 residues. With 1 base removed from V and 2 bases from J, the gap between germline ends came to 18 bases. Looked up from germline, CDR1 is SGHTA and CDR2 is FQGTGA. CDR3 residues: CASSLMLGDWGAGANVLTF. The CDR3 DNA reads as TGTGCCAGCAGCTTAATGCTGGGGGATTGGGGAGCTGGGGCCAACGTCCTGACTTTC.

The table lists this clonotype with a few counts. Written as DNA, the CDR3 is TGTGCCAGCAGCTTAGCGGACGACCGGAACATTCAGTACTTC. It yields the protein CASSLADDRNIQYF. The V gene is TRBV7-2, the J gene TRBJ2-4; D gene unclear. The ends were cut back, 0 bases at V and 7 bases at J, with 10 bases in the middle. Germline CDR1 is SGHTA and CDR2 is FQGNSA. The CDR3 consists of 14 residues.

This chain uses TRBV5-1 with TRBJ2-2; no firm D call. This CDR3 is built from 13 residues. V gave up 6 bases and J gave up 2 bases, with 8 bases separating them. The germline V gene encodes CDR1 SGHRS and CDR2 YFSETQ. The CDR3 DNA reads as TGCGCCAGCATGGAACAAAACACCGGGGAGCTGTTTTTT. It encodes CASMEQNTGELFF.

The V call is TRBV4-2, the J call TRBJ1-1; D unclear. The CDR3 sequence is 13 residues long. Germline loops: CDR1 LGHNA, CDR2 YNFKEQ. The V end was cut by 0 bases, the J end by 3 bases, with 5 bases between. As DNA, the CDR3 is TGTGCCAGCAGCCAAGACGGGGACACTGAAGCTTTCTTT. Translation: CASSQDGDTEAFF.

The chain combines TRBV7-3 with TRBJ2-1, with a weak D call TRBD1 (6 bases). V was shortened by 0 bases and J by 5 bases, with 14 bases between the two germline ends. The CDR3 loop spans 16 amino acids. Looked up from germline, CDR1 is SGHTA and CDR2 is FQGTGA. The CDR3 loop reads CASSLTGQGIHNEQFF. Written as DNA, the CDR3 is TGTGCCAGCAGCTTAACCGGGCAGGGGATACACAATGAGCAGTTCTTC.

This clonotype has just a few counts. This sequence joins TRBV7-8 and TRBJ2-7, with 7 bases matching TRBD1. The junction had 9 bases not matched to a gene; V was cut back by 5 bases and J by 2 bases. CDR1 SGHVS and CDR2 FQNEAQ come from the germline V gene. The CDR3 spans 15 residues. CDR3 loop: CASSPPHRGTYEQYV. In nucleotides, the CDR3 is TGTGCCAGCAGCCCCCCCCACAGGGGCACCTACGAGCAGTACGTC.

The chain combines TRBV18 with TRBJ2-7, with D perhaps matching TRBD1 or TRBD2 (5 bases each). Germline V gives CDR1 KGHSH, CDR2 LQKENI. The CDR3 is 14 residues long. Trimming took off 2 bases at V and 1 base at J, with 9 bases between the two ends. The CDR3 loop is CASSPREGSYEQYV. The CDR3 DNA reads TGTGCCAGCTCACCAAGAGAGGGGTCCTACGAGCAGTACGTC.

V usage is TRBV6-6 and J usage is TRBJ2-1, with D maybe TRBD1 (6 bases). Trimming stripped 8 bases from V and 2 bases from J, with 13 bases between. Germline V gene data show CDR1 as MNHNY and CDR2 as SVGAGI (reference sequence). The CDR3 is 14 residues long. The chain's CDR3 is CASEGRGAYNEQFF. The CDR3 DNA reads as TGTGCCAGCGAAGGCAGGGGCGCCTACAATGAGCAGTTCTTC.

Written as DNA, the CDR3 is TGTGCCACCAGTGGGGGTTATGGCTACACCTTC. It translates to CATSGGYGYTF. This chain links TRBV24-1 with TRBJ1-2; D call uncertain. CDR3 size: 11 residues. The V and J ends lost 5 bases and 5 bases respectively, with 5 bases between them. Germline loops: CDR1 KGHDR, CDR2 SFDVKD.

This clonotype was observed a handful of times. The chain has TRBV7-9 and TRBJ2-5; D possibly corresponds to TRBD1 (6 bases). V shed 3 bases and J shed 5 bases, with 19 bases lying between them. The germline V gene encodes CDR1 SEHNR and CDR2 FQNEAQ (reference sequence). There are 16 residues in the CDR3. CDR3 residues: CASSFQFQGSGETQYF. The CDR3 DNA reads TGTGCCAGCAGCTTCCAGTTTCAGGGGTCAGGGGAGACCCAGTACTTC.

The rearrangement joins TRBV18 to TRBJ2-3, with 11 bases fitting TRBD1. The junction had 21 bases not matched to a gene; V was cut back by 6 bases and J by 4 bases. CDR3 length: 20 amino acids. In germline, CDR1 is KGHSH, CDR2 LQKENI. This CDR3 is CASSPGMNQLGQGVPDTQYF. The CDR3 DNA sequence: TGTGCCAGCTCCCCCGGAATGAACCAGTTGGGACAGGGGGTCCCAGATACGCAGTATTTT.

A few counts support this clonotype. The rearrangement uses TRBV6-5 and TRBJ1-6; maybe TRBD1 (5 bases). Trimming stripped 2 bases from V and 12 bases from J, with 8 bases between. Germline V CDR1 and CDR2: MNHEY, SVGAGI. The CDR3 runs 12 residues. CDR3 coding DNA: TGTGCCAGCAGTTACGGGGGAGAACCCCTCCACTTT. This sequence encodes CASSYGGEPLHF.